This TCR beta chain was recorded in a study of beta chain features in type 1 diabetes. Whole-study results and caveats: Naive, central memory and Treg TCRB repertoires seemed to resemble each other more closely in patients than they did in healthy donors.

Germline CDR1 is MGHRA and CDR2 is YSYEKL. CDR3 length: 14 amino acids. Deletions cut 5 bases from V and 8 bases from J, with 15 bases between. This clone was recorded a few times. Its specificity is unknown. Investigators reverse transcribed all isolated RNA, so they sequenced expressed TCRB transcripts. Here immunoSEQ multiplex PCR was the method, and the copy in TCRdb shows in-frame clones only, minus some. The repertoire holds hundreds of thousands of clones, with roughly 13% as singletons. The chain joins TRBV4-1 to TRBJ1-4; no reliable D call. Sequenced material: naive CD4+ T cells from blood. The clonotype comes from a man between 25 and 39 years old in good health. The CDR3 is CASSAVPTREKLFF. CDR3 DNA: TGCGCCAGCAGCGCCGTCCCTACCCGAGAAAAACTGTTTTTT.